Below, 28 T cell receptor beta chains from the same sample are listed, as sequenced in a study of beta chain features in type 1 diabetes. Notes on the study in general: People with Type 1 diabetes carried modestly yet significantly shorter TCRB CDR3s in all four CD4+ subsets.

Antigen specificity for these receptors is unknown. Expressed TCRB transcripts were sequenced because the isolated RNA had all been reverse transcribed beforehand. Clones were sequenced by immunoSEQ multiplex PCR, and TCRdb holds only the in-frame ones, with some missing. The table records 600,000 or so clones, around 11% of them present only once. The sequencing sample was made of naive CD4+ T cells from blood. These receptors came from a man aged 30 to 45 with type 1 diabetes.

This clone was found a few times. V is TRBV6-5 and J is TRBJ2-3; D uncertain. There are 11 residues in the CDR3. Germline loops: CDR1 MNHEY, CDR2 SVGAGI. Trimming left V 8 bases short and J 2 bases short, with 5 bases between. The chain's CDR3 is CASGITDTQYF. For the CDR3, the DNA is TGTGCCAGCGGGATCACAGATACGCAGTATTTT.

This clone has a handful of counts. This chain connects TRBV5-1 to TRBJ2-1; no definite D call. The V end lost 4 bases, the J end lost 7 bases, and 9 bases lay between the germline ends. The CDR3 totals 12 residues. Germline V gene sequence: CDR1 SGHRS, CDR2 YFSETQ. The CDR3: CASSVSMNEQFF. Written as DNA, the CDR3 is TGCGCCAGCAGCGTATCTATGAATGAGCAGTTCTTC.

The CDR3 DNA follows: TGTGCCAGCCTGTCCCAGGGCCGCGAGCAGTACTTC. Its translation: CASLSQGREQYF. The genes are TRBV27 and TRBJ2-7, with D perhaps matching TRBD1 (5 bases). V was shortened by 8 bases and J by 6 bases, with 14 bases between the two germline ends. CDR1 and CDR2 from the germline V gene are MNHEY and SMNVEV (reference sequence). The length of the CDR3 is 12 residues.

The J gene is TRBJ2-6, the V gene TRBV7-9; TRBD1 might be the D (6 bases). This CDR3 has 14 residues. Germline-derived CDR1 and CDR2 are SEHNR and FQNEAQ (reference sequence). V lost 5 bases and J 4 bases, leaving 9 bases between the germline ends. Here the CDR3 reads CASSPQGGANVLTF. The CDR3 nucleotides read TGTGCCAGCAGCCCCCAGGGGGGGGCCAACGTCCTGACTTTC.

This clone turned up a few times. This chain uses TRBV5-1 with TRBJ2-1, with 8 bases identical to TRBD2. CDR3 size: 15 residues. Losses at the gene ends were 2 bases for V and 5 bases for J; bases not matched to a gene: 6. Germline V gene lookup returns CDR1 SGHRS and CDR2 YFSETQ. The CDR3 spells CASSFLTGLDNEQFF. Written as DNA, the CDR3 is TGCGCCAGCAGCTTCCTGACGGGACTAGACAATGAGCAGTTCTTC.

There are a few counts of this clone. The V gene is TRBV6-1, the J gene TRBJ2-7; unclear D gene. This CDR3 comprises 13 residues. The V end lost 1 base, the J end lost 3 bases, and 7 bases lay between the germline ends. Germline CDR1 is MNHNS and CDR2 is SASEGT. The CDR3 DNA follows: TGTGCCAGCAGTGAAGGGATTAACTACGAGCAGTACTTC. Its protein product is CASSEGINYEQYF.

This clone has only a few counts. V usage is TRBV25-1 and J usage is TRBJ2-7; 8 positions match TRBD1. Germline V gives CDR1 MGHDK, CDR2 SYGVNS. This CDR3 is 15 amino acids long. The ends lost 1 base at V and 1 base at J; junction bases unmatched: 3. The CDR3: CASSESWDRSYEQYF. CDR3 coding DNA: TGTGCCAGCAGTGAATCCTGGGACAGGTCCTACGAGCAGTACTTC.

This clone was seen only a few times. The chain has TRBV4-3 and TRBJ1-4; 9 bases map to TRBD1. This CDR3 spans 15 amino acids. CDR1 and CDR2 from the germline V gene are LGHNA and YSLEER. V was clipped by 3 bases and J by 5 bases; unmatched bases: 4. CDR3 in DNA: TGCGCCAGCAGCCACGGGGACAGGGAGAATGAAAAACTGTTTTTT. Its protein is CASSHGDRENEKLFF.

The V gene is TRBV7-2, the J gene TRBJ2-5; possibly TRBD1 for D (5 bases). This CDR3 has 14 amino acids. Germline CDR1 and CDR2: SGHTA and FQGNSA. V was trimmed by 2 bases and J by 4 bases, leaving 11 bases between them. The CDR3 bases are TGTGCCAGCAGCTTAAGCCAGGGTCGAGAGACCCAGTACTTC. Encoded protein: CASSLSQGRETQYF. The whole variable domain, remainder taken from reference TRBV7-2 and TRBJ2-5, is GAGVSQSPSNKVTEKGKDVELRCDPISGHTALYWYRQSLGQGLEFLIYFQGNSAPDKSGLPSDRFSAERTGGSVSTLTIQRTQQEDSAVYLCASSLSQGRETQYFGPGTRLLVL.

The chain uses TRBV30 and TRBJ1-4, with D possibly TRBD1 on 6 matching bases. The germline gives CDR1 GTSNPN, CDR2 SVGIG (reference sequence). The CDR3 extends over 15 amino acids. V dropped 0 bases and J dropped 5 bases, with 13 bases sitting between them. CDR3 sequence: CAWSVRRGMNEKLFF. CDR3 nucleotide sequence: TGTGCCTGGAGTGTACGTAGGGGGATGAATGAAAAACTGTTTTTT.

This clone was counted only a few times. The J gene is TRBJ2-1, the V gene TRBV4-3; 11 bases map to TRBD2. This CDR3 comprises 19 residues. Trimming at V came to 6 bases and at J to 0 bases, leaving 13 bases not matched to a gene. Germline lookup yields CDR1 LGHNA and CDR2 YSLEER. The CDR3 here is CASSRHGTSGSGSYNEQFF. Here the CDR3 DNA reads TGCGCCAGCAGTCGGCATGGGACTAGCGGATCCGGCTCCTACAATGAGCAGTTCTTC.

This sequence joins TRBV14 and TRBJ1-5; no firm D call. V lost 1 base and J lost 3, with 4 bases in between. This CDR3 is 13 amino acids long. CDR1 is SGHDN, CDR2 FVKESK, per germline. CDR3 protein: CASSQGFNQPQHF. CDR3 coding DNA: TGTGCCAGCAGCCAAGGATTCAATCAGCCCCAGCATTTT. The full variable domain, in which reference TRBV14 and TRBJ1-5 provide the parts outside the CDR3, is EAGVTQFPSHSVIEKGQTVTLRCDPISGHDNLYWYRRVMGKEIKFLLHFVKESKQDESGMPNNRFLAERTGGTYSTLKVQPAELEDSGVYFCASSQGFNQPQHFGDGTRLSIL.

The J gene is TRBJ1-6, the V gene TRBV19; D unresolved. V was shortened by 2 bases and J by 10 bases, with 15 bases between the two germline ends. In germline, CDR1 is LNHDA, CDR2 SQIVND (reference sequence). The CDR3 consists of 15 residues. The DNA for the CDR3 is TGTGCCAGTAGTATATCGCAACCTTCAAGATCACCCCTCCACTTT. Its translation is CASSISQPSRSPLHF.

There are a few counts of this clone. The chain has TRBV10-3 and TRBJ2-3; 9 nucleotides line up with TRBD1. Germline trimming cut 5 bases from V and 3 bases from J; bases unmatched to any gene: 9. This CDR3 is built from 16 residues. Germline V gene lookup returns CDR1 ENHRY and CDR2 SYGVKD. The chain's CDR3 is CAISTPGQGLTDTQYF. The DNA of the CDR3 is TGTGCCATCAGTACTCCGGGACAGGGATTAACAGATACGCAGTATTTT.

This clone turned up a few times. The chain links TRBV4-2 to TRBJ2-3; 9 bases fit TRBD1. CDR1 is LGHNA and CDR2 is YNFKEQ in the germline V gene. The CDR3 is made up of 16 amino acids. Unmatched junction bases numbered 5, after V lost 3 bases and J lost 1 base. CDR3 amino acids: CASSHRQGDGTDTQYF. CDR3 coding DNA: TGTGCCAGCAGCCACAGACAGGGGGATGGCACAGATACGCAGTATTTT.

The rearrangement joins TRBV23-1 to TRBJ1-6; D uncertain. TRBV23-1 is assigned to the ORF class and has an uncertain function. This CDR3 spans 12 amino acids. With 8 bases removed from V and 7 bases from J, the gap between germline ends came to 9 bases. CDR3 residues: CASPDQNSPLHF. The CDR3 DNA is TGCGCCAGCCCCGACCAAAATTCACCCCTCCACTTT.

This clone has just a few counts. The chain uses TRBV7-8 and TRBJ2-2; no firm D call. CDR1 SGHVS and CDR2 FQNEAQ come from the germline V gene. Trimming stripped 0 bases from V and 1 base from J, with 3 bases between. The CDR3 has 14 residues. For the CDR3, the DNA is TGTGCCAGCAGCTTAGCGGAGAACACCGGGGAGCTGTTTTTT. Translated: CASSLAENTGELFF. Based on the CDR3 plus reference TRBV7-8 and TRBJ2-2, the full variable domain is GAGVSQSPRYKVAKRGQDVALRCDPISGHVSLFWYQQALGQGPEFLTYFQNEAQLDKSGLPSDRFFAERPEGSVSTLKIQRTQQEDSAVYLCASSLAENTGELFFGEGSRLTVL.

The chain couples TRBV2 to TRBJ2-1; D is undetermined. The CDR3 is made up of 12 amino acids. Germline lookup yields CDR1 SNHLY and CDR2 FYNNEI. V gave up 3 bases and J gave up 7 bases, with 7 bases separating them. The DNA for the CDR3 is TGTGCCAGCAGTGAGCCGCTAAATGAGCAGTTCTTC. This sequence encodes CASSEPLNEQFF.

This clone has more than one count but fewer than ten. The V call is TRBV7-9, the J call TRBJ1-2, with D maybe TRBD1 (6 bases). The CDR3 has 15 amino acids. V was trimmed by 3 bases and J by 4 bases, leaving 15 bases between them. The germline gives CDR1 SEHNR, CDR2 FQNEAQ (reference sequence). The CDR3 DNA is TGTGCCAGCAGCTTTGGACAGTCGGATGCCTATGGCTACACCTTC. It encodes CASSFGQSDAYGYTF. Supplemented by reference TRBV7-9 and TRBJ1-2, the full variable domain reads DTGVSQNPRHKITKRGQNVTFRCDPISEHNRLYWYRQTLGQGPEFLTYFQNEAQLEKSRLLSDRFSAERPKGSFSTLEIQRTEQGDSAMYLCASSFGQSDAYGYTFGSGTRLTVV.

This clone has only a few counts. CDR3 region: CASSLDYDGYEQFF. The CDR3 coding sequence is TGTGCCAGCAGCTTAGATTATGACGGGTATGAGCAGTTCTTC. This chain links TRBV7-3 with TRBJ2-1; no clear D. This CDR3 comprises 14 residues. Germline CDR1 and CDR2: SGHTA and FQGTGA. Trimming removed 2 bases from V and 8 bases from J, with 13 bases in between.

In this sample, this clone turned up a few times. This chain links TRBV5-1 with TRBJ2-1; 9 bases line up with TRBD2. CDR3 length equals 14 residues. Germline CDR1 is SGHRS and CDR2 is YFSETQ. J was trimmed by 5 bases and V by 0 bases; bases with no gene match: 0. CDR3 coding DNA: TGCGCCAGCAGCTTGGGACTAGCGGACAATGAGCAGTTCTTC. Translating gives CASSLGLADNEQFF.

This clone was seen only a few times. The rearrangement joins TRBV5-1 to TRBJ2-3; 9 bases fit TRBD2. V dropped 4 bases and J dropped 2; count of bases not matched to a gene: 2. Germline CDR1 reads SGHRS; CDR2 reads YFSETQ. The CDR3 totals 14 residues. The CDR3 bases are TGCGCCAGCAGCAGCGGGGGGAACACAGATACGCAGTATTTT. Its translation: CASSSGGNTDTQYF.

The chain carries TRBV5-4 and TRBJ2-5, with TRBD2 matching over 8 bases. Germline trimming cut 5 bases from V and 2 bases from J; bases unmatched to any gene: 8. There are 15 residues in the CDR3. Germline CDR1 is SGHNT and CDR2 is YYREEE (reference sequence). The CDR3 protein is CASSSRAGDQETQYF. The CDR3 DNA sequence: TGTGCCAGCAGTTCCCGAGCGGGGGATCAAGAGACCCAGTACTTC.

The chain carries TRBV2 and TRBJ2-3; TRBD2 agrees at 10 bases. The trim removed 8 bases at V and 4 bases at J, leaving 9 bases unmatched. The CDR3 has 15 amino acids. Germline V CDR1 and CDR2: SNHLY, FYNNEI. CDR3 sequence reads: CASGGLAGVSDTQYF. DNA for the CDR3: TGTGCCAGCGGCGGGCTAGCGGGGGTTTCAGATACGCAGTATTTT.

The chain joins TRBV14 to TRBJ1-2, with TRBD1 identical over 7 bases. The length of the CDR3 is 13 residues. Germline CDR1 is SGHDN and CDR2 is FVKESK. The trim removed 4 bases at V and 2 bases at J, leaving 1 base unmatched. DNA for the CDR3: TGTGCCAGCAGCCCGGGACAGAACTATGGCTACACCTTC. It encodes CASSPGQNYGYTF.

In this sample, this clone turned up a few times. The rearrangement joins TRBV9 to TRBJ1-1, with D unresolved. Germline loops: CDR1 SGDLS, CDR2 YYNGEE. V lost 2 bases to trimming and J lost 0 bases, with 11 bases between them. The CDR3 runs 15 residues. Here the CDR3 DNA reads TGTGCCAGCAGCGTCAACAGCTACATGAACACTGAAGCTTTCTTT. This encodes CASSVNSYMNTEAFF.

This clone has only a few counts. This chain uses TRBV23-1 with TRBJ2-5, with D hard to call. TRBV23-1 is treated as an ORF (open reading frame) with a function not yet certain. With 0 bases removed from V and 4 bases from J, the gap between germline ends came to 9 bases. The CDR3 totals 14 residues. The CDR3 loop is CASSQSCRVETQYF. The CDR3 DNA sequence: TGCGCCAGCAGTCAATCTTGCAGAGTAGAGACCCAGTACTTC.

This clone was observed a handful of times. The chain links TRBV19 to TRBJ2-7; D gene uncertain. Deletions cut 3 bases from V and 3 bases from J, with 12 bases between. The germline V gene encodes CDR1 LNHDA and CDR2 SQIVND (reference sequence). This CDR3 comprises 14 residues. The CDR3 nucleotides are TGTGCCAGTAGTATGTCACCACCTGGCTACGAGCAGTACTTC. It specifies CASSMSPPGYEQYF.